The T cell receptor beta chain described here comes from a study of glioma-infiltrating T cells. Study-wide points: Tissue and blood shared very few CDR3 sequences.

Per germline, CDR1 MNHEY and CDR2 SVGEGT. This CDR3 is built from 13 residues. TCR alpha and beta CDR3 regions were amplified from RNA using iRepertoire nested multiplex PCR. TCRdb redid the calling of the multiplex PCR reads with MiXCR, one entry per CDR3 protein. The sample yields around 97,000 distinct CDR3 sequences, about 30% seen once. As to this clonotype: Antigen: not known. A clone one base away is much larger, so this may be a read error.

The sequence was obtained from a human donor with low-grade glioma or glioblastoma, undergoing nonglioma brain surgery, or in good health (not recorded which). Sequenced sample: glioma tissue, nonneoplastic brain tissue, or PBMCs (not recorded which). The chain combines TRBV6-2 or TRBV6-3 with TRBJ2-5, with D possibly being TRBD2 (6 bases). CDR3 DNA sequence: TGTGCCAGCAGCGCCCCGCCGGGGGAGAGGCAGCACTTC. Translating gives CASSAPPGERQHF.